The T cell receptor (beta chain) described here comes from a study of blood T cell repertoires in COVID-19. Original methodology: Reference gene primers were amplified, and this amplification served to estimate nucleated cell counts. Using immunoSEQ multiplex PCR, the repertoire was profiled, and TCRdb retains in-frame clones only, with some absent. V, J and clone size reflect that table, while D and trimming were determined from the DNA. Among 140,000 to 150,000 clones, approximately 87% were seen once, and the ten largest hold approximately 35%. The germline gives CDR1 MNHEY, CDR2 SMNVEV (reference sequence). The CDR3 consists of 17 residues. V gave up 5 bases and J gave up 0 bases; unmatched junction bases: 6.

The sequencing input was peripheral blood. This TCR was sampled from a middle-aged man who had recovered from COVID-19. The chain employs TRBV27 and TRBJ1-6, with TRBD1 identical over 8 bases. The CDR3 protein is CASSRRTGSSYNSPLHF. CDR3 nucleotide sequence: TGTGCCAGCAGTCGAAGGACAGGGAGCTCCTATAATTCACCCCTCCACTTT.